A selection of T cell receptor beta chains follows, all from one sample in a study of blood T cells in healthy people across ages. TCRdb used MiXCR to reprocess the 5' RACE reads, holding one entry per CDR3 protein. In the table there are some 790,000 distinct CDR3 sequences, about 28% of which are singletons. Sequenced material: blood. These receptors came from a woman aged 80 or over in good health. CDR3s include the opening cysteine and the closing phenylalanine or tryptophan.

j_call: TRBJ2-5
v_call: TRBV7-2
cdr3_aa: CASSRDRVSETQYF

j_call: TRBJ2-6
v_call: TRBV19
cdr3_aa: CASSKPGQGARETSGANVLTF

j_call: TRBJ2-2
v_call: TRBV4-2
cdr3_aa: CASSPPLGELFF

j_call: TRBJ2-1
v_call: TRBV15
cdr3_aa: CATSFSGNEQFF

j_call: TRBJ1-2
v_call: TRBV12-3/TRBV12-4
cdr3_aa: CASRIGDSGGYTF

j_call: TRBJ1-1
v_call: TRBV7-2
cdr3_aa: CASRSGTANTEAFF

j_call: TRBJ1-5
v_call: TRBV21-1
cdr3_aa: CASSKTRDSDSNQPQHF

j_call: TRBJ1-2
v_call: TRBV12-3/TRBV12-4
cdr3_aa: CASSRSGYSRTYGYTF

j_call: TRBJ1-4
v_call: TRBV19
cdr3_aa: CASSTSGATNEKRFF

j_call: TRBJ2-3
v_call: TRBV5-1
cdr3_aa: CASSLDGSHTDTQYF

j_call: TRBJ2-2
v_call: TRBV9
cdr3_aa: CASSVPGVSTGELFF

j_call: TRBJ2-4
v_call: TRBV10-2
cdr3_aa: CASSGPRGQRNIQYF

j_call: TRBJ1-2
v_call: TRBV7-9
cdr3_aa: CASSLGARIDGYTF

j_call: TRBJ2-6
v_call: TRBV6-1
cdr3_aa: CASSAQISGANVLTF

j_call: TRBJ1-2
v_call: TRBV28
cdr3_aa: CASSGPLGYGYTF

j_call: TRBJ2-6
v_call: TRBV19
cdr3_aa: CASSSTPDSGANVLTF

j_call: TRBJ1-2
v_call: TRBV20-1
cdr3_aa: CSASSGTNYGYTF

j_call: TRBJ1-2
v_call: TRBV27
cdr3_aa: CASSPQGMDGYTF

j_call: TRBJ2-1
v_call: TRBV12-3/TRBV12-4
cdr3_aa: CATGVNEQFF

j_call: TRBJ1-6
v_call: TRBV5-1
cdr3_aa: CASSLIGRLFDSPLHF

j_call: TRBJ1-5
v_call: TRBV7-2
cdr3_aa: CASSSVTGIQPQHF

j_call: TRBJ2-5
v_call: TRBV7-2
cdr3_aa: CASSPVPGDGGRKETQYF

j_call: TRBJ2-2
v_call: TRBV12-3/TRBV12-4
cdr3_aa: CASTHLWRGPNTGELFF

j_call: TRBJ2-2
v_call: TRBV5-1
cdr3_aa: CASSSGQRNAGELFF

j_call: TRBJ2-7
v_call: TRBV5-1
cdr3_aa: CASSRQVSSYEQYF

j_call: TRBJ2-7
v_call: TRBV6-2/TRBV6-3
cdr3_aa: CASSQVREQYF

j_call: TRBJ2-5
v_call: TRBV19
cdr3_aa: CASTAVGAEETQYF

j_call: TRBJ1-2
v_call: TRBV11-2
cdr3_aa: CASSFPPNEQFFGPGNYGYTF

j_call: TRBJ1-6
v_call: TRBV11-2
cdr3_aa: CASSLVQYNSPLHF

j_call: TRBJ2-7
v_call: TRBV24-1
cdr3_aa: CATSALGLYEQYF

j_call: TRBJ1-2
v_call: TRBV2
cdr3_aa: CASSVGGSDPTNYGYTF

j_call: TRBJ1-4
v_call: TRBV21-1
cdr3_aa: CASSTRTGANEKLFF

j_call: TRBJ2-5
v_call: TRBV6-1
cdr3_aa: CASSRTVDSGLGKTQYF

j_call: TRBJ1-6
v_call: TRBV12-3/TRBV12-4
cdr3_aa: CASSPSHRGNSPLHF

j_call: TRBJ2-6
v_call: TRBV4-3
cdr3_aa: CASSQRQGPSGANVLTF

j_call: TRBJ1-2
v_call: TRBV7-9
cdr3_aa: CASSLLGQGDGYTF

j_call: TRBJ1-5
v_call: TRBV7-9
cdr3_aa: CASSLIDSNQPQHF